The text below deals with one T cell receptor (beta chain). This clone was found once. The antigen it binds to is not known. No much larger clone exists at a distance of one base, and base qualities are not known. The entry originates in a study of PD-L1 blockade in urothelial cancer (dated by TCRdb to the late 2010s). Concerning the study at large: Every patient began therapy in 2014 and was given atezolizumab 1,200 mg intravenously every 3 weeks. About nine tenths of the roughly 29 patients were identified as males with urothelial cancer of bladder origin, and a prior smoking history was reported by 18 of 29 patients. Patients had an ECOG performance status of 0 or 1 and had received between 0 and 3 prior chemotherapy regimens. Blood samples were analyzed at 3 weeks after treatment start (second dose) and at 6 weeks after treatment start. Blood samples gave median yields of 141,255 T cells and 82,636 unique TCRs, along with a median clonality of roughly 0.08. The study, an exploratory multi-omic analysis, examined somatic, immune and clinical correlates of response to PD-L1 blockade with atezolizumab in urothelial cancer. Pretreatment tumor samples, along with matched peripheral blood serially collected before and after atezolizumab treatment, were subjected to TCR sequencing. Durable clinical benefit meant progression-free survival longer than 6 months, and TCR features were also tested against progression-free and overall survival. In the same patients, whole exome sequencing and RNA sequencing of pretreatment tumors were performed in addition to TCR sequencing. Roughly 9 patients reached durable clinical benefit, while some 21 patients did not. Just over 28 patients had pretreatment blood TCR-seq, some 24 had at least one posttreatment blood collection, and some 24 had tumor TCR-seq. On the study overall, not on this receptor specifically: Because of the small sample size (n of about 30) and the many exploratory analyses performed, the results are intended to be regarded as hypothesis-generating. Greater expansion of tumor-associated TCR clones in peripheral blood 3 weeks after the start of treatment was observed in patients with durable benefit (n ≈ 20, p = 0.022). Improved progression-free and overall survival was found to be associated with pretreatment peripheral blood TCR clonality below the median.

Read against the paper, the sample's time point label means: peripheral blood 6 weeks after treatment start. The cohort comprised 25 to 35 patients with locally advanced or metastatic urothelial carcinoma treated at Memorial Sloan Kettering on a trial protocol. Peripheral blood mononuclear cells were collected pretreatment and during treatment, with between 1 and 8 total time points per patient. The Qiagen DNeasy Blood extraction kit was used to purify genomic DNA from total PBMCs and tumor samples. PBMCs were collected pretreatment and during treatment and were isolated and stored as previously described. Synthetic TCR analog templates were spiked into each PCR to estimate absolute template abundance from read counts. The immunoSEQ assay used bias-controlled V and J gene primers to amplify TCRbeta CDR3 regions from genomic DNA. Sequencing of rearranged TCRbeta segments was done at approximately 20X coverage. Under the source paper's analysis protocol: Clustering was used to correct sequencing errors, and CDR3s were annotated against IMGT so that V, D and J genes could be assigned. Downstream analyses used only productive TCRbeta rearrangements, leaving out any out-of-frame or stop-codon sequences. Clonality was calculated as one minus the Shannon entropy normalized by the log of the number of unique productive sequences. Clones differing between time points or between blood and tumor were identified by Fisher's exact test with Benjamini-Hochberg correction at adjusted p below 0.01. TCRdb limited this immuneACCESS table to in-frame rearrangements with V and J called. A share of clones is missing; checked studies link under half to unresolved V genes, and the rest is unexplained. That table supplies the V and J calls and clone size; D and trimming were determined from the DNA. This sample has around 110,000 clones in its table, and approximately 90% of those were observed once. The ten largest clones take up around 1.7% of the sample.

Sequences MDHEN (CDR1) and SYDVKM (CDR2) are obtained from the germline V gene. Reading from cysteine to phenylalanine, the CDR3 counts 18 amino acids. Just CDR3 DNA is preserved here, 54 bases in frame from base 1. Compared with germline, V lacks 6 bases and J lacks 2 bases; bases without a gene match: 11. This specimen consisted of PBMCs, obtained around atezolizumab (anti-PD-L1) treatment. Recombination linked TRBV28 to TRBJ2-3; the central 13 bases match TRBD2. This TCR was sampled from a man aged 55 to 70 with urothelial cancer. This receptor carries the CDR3 CASSLLAGGPVVTDTQYF. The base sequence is TGTGCCAGCAGCCTACTAGCGGGGGGGCCGGTTGTCACAGATACGCAGTATTTT.